One sample yielded the 20 T cell receptor beta chains listed below, sequenced in a study of cytomegalovirus exposure and HLA in healthy donors. The PCR contained 60 Vbeta and 13 Jbeta primers. TCRdb's copy holds only in-frame clones and misses some; the assay was immunoSEQ multiplex PCR. The sample comprises around 110,000 clones, approximately 79% of which are singletons, and roughly 2% rests with the top ten. Sequencing input: PBMCs. The source of these receptors is a young man in good health and CMV-seronegative.

The V and J genes are TRBV6-5 and TRBJ1-1; unclear D gene. The CDR3 consists of 13 residues. V lost 2 bases and J 3 bases, leaving 7 bases between the germline ends. Germline V gene sequence: CDR1 MNHEY, CDR2 SVGAGI. The CDR3 coding sequence is TGTGCCAGCAGTTACGGAAGCGACACTGAAGCTTTCTTT. Translated: CASSYGSDTEAFF.

The J gene is TRBJ1-2, the V gene TRBV19; D is possibly TRBD1 (6 bases). From germline, CDR1 is LNHDA and CDR2 SQIVND (reference sequence). Trimming removed 5 bases at V and 5 bases at J, with 18 bases between. CDR3 length equals 15 residues. CDR3 coding DNA: TGTGCCAGTAGTCCGTACCGGGACACCCCATATGGCTACACCTTC. The encoded protein is CASSPYRDTPYGYTF.

The V and J genes are TRBV27 and TRBJ1-2; D gene unclear. V was clipped by 0 bases and J by 5 bases, with 16 bases between them. CDR3 size: 16 residues. Germline V gene sequence: CDR1 MNHEY, CDR2 SMNVEV (reference sequence). Here the CDR3 DNA reads TGTGCCAGCAGTTTATCGGCCGGCGGGGTCTCTTATGGCTACACCTTC. It codes for CASSLSAGGVSYGYTF.

The J gene is TRBJ1-1, the V gene TRBV19, with D perhaps TRBD1 (5 bases). V lost 4 bases and J 3 bases, leaving 9 bases between the germline ends. The CDR3 runs to 13 residues. Germline V CDR1 and CDR2: LNHDA, SQIVND (reference sequence). CDR3 protein: CASSSGGHTEAFF. The CDR3, as DNA: TGTGCCAGTAGTAGCGGGGGACACACTGAAGCTTTCTTT. The full variable domain, completed using reference TRBV19 and TRBJ1-1, is DGGITQSPKYLFRKEGQNVTLSCEQNLNHDAMYWYRQDPGQGLRLIYYSQIVNDFQKGDIAEGYSVSREKKESFPLTVTSAQKNPTAFYLCASSSGGHTEAFFGQGTRLTVV.

The chain couples TRBV6-6 to TRBJ2-7; 11 positions agree with TRBD2. V lost 2 bases, J lost 6 bases, and 9 bases stayed unmatched. The CDR3 has 16 residues. CDR1 and CDR2 (germline): MNHNY, SVGAGI (reference sequence). Here the CDR3 DNA reads TGTGCCAGCAGTTACCCCTCTAGCGGGGGGATCGGCGAGCAGTACTTC. This sequence encodes CASSYPSSGGIGEQYF.

V and J are TRBV7-2 and TRBJ2-2; possible D gene TRBD1, 5 bases. Germline CDR1 and CDR2: SGHTA and FQGNSA. The CDR3 runs 16 residues. Trimming pared 4 bases from V and 0 bases from J, leaving 12 bases between. This CDR3 is CASSWGGAPNTGELFF. Here the CDR3 DNA reads TGTGCCAGCAGCTGGGGTGGGGCCCCGAACACCGGGGAGCTGTTTTTT.

The rearrangement joins TRBV5-5 to TRBJ1-5, with TRBD1 identical over 8 bases. Germline assignment: CDR1 SGHKS and CDR2 YYEKEE (reference sequence). V lost 4 bases and J lost 10; bases outside the gene matches: 13. The CDR3 sequence is 15 residues long. Here the CDR3 reads CASSVEPTGVRPQHF. CDR3 sequence (DNA): TGTGCCAGCAGCGTGGAGCCGACAGGGGTAAGACCCCAGCATTTT.

The gene calls are TRBV7-7 and TRBJ1-3; TRBD1 might be the D (6 bases). Germline assignment: CDR1 SSHAT and CDR2 FNYEAQ (reference sequence). Trimming shortened V by 5 bases and J by 9 bases, and 14 bases separated the two germline ends. The CDR3 has 13 amino acids. CDR3 coding DNA: TGTGCCAGCAGCCTAGGCGCAGGGGCCACCATATATTTT. As protein: CASSLGAGATIYF.

Worth noting for this clone: At one of its ends the junction is not consistent with the germline gene, which may arise from a read error. The genes are TRBV14 and TRBJ1-2; D is perhaps TRBD1 (6 bases). The CDR3 contains 15 residues. The germline CDR1 and CDR2 sequences are SGHDN and FVKESK. The CDR3, as DNA: TGTGCCAGCAGCCCTCAAATCCACAGGGTAGGAGGCTACCCCTTC. It specifies CASSPQIHRVGGYPF.

The chain carries TRBV15 and TRBJ1-1; 7 nucleotides match TRBD1. CDR1 and CDR2 (germline): LNHNV, YYDKDF (reference sequence). V gave up 1 base and J gave up 8 bases; unmatched junction bases: 13. This CDR3 has 16 amino acids. The CDR3: CATSRARQGEKGEAFF. In DNA, the CDR3 is TGTGCCACCAGCAGAGCCCGACAGGGAGAAAAGGGGGAAGCTTTCTTT.

This chain links TRBV10-3 with TRBJ2-3, with unresolved D. Deletions cut 0 bases from V and 4 bases from J, with 11 bases between. The CDR3 is 15 residues long. The V gene's germline CDR1 is ENHRY and CDR2 SYGVKD. CDR3 residues: CAISESAVHPDTQYF. Written as DNA, the CDR3 is TGTGCCATCAGTGAGTCGGCTGTACATCCAGATACGCAGTATTTT.

This chain joins TRBV29-1 and TRBJ2-7, with 7 bases that match TRBD1. In germline, CDR1 is SQVTM, CDR2 ANQGSEA. Trimming cost V 5 bases and J 0 bases; bases outside gene matches: 7. The CDR3 runs 14 residues. This CDR3 is CSVFTGVSSYEQYF. The CDR3 coding sequence is TGCAGCGTTTTTACAGGGGTATCCTCCTACGAGCAGTACTTC.

The chain links TRBV20-1 to TRBJ2-5; D possibly corresponds to TRBD2 (5 bases). The assigned J gene may be wrong: the sequence end matches TRBJ2-7 better. Germline V gene sequence: CDR1 DFQATT, CDR2 SNEGSKA (reference sequence). The CDR3 spans 11 residues. The DNA of the CDR3 is TGCAGTGCCCCACAGAGGGCCGAGCAGTACTTC. Translation: CSAPQRAEQYF.

Written as DNA, the CDR3 is TGTGCCAGCAGCTTGAGCGGGGGGCCAGGAGATACGCAGTATTTT. Protein sequence: CASSLSGGPGDTQYF. The genes are TRBV9 and TRBJ2-3, with 9 bases matching TRBD2. V shed 4 bases and J 5 bases; nucleotides not matched to a gene: 8. There are 15 residues in the CDR3. Germline-derived CDR1 and CDR2 are SGDLS and YYNGEE.

This clone was counted a few times. The rearrangement joins TRBV7-4 to TRBJ2-7; TRBD1 might be the D (5 bases). The V and J ends lost 0 bases and 3 bases respectively, with 12 bases between them. Germline values: CDR1 SGHVT, CDR2 SQSDAQ. The CDR3 consists of 15 residues. In nucleotides, the CDR3 is TGTGCCAGCAGCTTAGCTAACAGGAAAAACTACGAGCAGTACTTC. Translation: CASSLANRKNYEQYF.

The chain recombines TRBV4-1 with TRBJ2-5, with a tentative D call TRBD1 (6 bases). CDR3 size: 15 residues. The germline V gene has CDR1 MGHRA and CDR2 YSYEKL. V was clipped by 5 bases and J by 0 bases, with 13 bases between them. The CDR3 spells CASSSRDTYQETQYF. CDR3 bases: TGCGCCAGCAGCTCCCGGGACACGTACCAAGAGACCCAGTACTTC.

To note about this clone: Germline is not matched at one junction end, which may reflect a read error. The rearrangement uses TRBV7-9 and TRBJ1-2; TRBD1 is a possible D gene (5 bases). This CDR3 has 17 residues. Germline V CDR1 and CDR2: SEHNR, FQNEAQ (reference sequence). As DNA, the CDR3 is TGTTCCAGCAGCCCAGCGGGCTGGGACCCAACTAACTATGGCTACACCTTC. This sequence encodes CSSSPAGWDPTNYGYTF.

J is TRBJ2-7 and V is TRBV19, with 7 bases identical to TRBD1. Germline V gives CDR1 LNHDA, CDR2 SQIVND (reference sequence). The length of the CDR3 is 15 residues. V dropped 3 bases and J dropped 4; count of bases not matched to a gene: 9. CDR3 coding DNA: TGTGCCAGTAGTATTGGCCACAGGGGAGAATACGAGCAGTACTTC. It specifies CASSIGHRGEYEQYF.

CDR3 DNA sequence: TGTGCCAGCGCAGGGGGGCAATTGTATGAGCAGTTCTTC. It encodes CASAGGQLYEQFF. This chain connects TRBV7-9 to TRBJ2-1; D might be TRBD1 (7 bases). The CDR3 covers 13 residues. The germline V gene encodes CDR1 SEHNR and CDR2 FQNEAQ (reference sequence). V lost 8 bases and J 8 bases, leaving 16 bases between the germline ends.

J is TRBJ2-7 and V is TRBV9, with D possibly being TRBD2 (7 bases). In germline, CDR1 is SGDLS, CDR2 YYNGEE. The V end lost 1 base, the J end lost 6 bases, and 14 bases lay between the germline ends. The CDR3 has 14 amino acids. The CDR3 DNA sequence: TGTGCCAGCAGCGTACTGGCAGGGGAGGGCGAGCAGTACTTC. Its protein is CASSVLAGEGEQYF.